The clone carrying this TCR beta chain was counted ten times or more. Its antigen is undetermined. V shed 1 base and J 9 bases; nucleotides not matched to a gene: 14. Germline lookup yields CDR1 SEHNR and CDR2 FQNEAQ (reference sequence). The CDR3 sequence is 17 residues long. This specimen belongs to a study of molecular identifiers for immune sequencing clone quantification. Sorting captured naive CD8 T cells as CD8+CD4-CCR7+CD45RA+. Study-wide points: In CMV-specific effectors, clones above 20 copies held over 97% of molecules; naive, under 1%.

TCRdb re-derived calls from the PCR reads in MiXCR, one entry per CDR3 protein. The sample records approximately 630,000 distinct CDR3 sequences, about 25% being singletons. The sequence derives from a human donor in good health. Some libraries in this study had Jurkat cell RNA spiked in. The genes are TRBV7-9 and TRBJ2-1, with 8 bases that match TRBD2. Sequenced: naive CD8+ T cells from blood, with Jurkat cell RNA spiked in. As for subset: FACS-sorted CD8+CD4-CCR7+CD45RA+ naive T cells. The CDR3 is CASSLEVAGYFRSEQFF. The CDR3 bases are TGTGCCAGCAGCTTAGAGGTAGCGGGGTATTTTCGGAGTGAGCAGTTCTTC.